This TCR beta chain comes out of a study of T-cell memory formation after mild COVID-19. The overall study: The two donors had largely donor-specific TCR clusters. Study-wide results and caveats: Researchers found some responding clones in pre-infection memory, a sign that cross-reactive memory joined. Still unconfirmed is whether the second-wave clones peaking on day 37 recognized SARS-CoV-2. Among CD4+ contracting clones, most were CM and EM, and CD8+ ones EMRA.

Germline V gene lookup returns CDR1 SGHRS and CDR2 YFSETQ. The length of the CDR3 is 14 residues. Trimming took off 0 bases at V and 2 bases at J, with 8 bases between the two ends. Note on this clonotype: The antigen remains undetermined.

TCRdb analysed the 5' RACE reads with MiXCR anew, one entry per CDR3 protein. The data hold a few hundred thousand distinct CDR3 sequences, with 24% observed a single time. J is TRBJ1-2 and V is TRBV5-1, with D unclear. The clonotype was recovered from an adult woman who had mild COVID-19 (a few samples of this study predate the infection). Cell type and time point are not known. Input material: PBMCs or a T cell subset sorted from them (not recorded which). The CDR3 reads CASSLEDGNYGYTF. The CDR3 region has the DNA TGCGCCAGCAGCTTGGAGGACGGCAACTATGGCTACACCTTC.